This entry is about one T cell receptor (beta chain). The antigen remains unidentified. CDR1 MNHEY and CDR2 SVGAGI come from the germline V gene. V was clipped by 6 bases and J by 11 bases; unmatched bases: 9. CDR3 size: 13 residues. The data were taken from a study of long-term antiretroviral therapy in people with HIV. Looking at the study overall: By about a decade, the earliest samples predate the 2015 immediate-ART recommendation.

An immunoSEQ assay, version v3.0, was performed at survey level. Measured with immunoSEQ multiplex PCR; TCRdb has only the in-frame clones, and not every one. Here the sample spans around 40,000 clones, 75% to 90% being singletons. Whole-study findings and limits: The repertoire was dominated at all time points by clones expanded before ART. The range of CDR3 lengths in HIV repertoires proved narrower than that found in controls. Older ART regimens may have been in use when blood was drawn between the mid-2000s and the late 2010s.

The receptor's source is a woman younger than 30 with HIV. V is TRBV6-5 and J is TRBJ1-5; 8 bases line up with TRBD1. The sequencing here drew on unsorted PBMCs, taken just before starting antiretroviral therapy. The CDR3 sequence: CASSRTGRRTQHF. CDR3 nucleotides: TGTGCCAGCAGCCGGACAGGGAGGAGGACCCAGCATTTT.